The clone carrying this T cell receptor beta chain has a handful of counts. Unique molecular identifiers (one per individual cDNA molecule) were attached. TCRdb reanalysed the 5' RACE reads using MiXCR and keeps one entry per CDR3 protein. The repertoire includes tens of thousands of distinct CDR3 sequences, 13% to 15% of them detected once, and roughly 4.2% sits in the top ten. The CDR3 loop spans 12 amino acids. Trimming cost V 4 bases and J 3 bases, with 10 bases left between them. Germline lookup yields CDR1 GTSNPN and CDR2 SVGIG (reference sequence). This entry comes from a study of early T cells in non-severe SARS-CoV-2 infection.

The sequencing here drew on whole blood, taken at baseline. This TCR was recovered from an adult who was a healthcare worker with PCR-confirmed SARS-CoV-2 infection or an uninfected control (not recorded which). J is TRBJ2-7 and V is TRBV30; a weak D match, TRBD2 (5 bases). CDR3 residues: CAWNLGNYEQYF. CDR3 nucleotide sequence: TGTGCCTGGAACCTCGGGAACTACGAGCAGTACTTC.